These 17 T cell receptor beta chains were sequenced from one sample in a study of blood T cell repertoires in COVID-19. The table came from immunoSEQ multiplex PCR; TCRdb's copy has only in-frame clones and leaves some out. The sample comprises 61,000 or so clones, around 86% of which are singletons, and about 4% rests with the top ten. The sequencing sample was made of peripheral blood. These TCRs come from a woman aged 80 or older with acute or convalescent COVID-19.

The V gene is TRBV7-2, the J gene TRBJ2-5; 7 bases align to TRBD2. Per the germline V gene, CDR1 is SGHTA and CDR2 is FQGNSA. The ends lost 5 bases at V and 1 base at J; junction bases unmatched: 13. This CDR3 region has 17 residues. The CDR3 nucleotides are TGTGCCAGCAGCCCCCCCCGGAGCGGGGTGTTCCAAGAGACCCAGTACTTC. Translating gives CASSPPRSGVFQETQYF.

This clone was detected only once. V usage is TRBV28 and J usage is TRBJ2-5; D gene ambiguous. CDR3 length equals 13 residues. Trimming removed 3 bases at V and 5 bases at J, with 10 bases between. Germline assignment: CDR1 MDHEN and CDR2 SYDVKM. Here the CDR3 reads CASSLRPAETQYF. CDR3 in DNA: TGTGCCAGCAGTTTGAGGCCCGCGGAGACCCAGTACTTC.

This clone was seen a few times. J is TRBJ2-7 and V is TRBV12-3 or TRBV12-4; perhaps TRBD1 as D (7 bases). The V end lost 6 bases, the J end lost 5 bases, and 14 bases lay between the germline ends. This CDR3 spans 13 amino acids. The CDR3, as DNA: TGTGCCAGCAGGAGTACAGGGGAGGACGAGCAGTACTTC. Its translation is CASRSTGEDEQYF.

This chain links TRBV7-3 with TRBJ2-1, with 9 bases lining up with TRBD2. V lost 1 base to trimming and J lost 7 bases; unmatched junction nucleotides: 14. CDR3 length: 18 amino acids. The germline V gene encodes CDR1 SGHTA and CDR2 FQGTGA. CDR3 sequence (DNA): TGTGCCAGCAGCTTAAAAGGGGAGGGGGCTAGCGGGAAGAATGAGCAGTTCTTC. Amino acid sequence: CASSLKGEGASGKNEQFF. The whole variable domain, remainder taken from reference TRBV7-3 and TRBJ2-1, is GAGVSQTPSNKVTEKGKYVELRCDPISGHTALYWYRQSLGQGPEFLIYFQGTGAADDSGLPNDRFFAVRPEGSVSTLKIQRTERGDSAVYLCASSLKGEGASGKNEQFFGPGTRLTVL.

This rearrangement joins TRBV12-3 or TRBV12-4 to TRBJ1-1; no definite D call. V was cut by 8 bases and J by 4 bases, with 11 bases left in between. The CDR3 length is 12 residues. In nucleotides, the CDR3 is TGTGCCAGCGGTAGACTGAGCACTGAAGCTTTCTTT. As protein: CASGRLSTEAFF.

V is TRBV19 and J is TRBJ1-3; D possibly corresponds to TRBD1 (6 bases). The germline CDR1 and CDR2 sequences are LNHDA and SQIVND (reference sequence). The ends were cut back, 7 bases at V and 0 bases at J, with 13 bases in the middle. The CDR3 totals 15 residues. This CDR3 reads CASKRGHSSGNTIYF. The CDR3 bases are TGTGCCAGTAAAAGGGGACACAGCTCTGGAAACACCATATATTTT.

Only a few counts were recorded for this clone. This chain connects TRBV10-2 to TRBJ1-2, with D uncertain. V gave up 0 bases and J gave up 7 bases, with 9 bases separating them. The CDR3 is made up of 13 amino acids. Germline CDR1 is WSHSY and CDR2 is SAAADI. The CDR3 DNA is TGCGCCAGCAGTGAGTCGTGGGAGGGTGGCTACACCTTC. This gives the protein CASSESWEGGYTF.

This CDR3 reads CASSRGNGEREKLFF. CDR3 bases: TGCGCCAGCAGCCGAGGAAATGGGGAGAGAGAAAAACTGTTTTTT. The chain links TRBV5-1 to TRBJ1-4; D not resolved. CDR3 length: 15 amino acids. Trimming stripped 4 bases from V and 8 bases from J, with 18 bases between. Germline V gene sequence: CDR1 SGHRS, CDR2 YFSETQ.

The CDR3 spells CASSQPHGVEGTEAFF. The CDR3 nucleotides are TGTGCCAGCAGCCAACCCCATGGGGTAGAGGGAACTGAAGCTTTCTTT. The chain has TRBV11-1 and TRBJ1-1; no reliable D call. The CDR3 has 16 residues. Between the trimmed V and J ends, which lost 5 bases and 5 bases, there was a span of 21 bases. CDR1 and CDR2 (germline): SGHAT, FQDESV (reference sequence).

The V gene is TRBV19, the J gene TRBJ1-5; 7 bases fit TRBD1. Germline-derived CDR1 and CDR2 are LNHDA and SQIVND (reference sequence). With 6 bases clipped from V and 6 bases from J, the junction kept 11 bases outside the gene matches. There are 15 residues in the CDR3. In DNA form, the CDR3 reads TGTGCCAGTAGCGACAGGGATCTTAACGGTCAGCCCCAGCATTTT. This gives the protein CASSDRDLNGQPQHF.

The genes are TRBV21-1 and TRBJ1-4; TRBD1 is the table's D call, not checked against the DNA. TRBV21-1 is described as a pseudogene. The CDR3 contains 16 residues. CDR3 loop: CASTEGQATTNEKLFF. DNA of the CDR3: TGTGCCAGCACCGAGGGACAGGCTACAACTAATGAAAAACTGTTTTTT.

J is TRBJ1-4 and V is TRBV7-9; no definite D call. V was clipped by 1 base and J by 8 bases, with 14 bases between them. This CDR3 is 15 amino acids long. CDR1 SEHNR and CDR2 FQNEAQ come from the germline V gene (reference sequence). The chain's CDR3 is CASSLGGGYVEKLFF. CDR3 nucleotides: TGTGCCAGCAGCTTAGGTGGCGGGTACGTCGAAAAACTGTTTTTT.

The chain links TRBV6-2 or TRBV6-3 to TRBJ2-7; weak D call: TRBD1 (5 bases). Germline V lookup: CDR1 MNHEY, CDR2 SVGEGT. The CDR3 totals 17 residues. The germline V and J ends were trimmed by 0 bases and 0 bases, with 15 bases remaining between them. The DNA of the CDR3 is TGTGCCAGCAGTTACTCGTCCGGCAGGGCCCTCTCCTACGAGCAGTACTTC. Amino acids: CASSYSSGRALSYEQYF.

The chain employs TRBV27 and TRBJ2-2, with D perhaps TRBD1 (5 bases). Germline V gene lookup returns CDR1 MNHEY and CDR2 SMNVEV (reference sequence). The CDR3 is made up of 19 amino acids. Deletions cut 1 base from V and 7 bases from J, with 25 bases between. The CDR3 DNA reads TGTGCCAGCAGTTTATTTGGGGCCAGAAAGACCCCTTGGAGCGGGGAGCTGTTTTTT. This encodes CASSLFGARKTPWSGELFF.

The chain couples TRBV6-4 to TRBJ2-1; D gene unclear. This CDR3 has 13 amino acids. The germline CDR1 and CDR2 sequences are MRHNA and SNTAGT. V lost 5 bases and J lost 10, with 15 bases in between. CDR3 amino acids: CASSPDWPGEQFF. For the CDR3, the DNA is TGTGCCAGCAGTCCTGACTGGCCCGGGGAGCAGTTCTTC.

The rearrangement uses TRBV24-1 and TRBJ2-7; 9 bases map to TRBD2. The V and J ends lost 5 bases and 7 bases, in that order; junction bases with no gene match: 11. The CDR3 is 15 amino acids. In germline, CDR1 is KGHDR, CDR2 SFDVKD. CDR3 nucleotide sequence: TGTGCCACCAGTGGTCGTAGCGGGAGTGTAGAAGAGCAGTACTTC. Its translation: CATSGRSGSVEEQYF.

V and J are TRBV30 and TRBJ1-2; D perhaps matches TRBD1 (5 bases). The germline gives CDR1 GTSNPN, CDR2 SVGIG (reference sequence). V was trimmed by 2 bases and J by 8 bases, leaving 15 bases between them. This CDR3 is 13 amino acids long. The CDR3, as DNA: TGTGCCTGGAGTCGGGGGAAACTCCGGGGCTACACCTTC. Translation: CAWSRGKLRGYTF.